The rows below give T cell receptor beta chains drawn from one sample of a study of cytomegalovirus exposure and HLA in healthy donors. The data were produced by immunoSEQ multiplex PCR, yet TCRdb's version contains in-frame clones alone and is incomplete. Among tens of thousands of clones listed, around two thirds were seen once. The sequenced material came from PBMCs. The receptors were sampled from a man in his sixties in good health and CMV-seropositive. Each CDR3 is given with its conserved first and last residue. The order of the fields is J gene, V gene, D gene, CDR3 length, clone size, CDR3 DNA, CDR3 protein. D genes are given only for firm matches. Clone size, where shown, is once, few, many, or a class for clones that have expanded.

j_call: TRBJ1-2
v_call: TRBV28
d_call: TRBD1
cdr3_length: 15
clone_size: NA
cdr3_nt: TGTGCCAGCAGTTCCACTGGACAGGGGCTCTATGGCTACACCTTC
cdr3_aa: CASSSTGQGLYGYTF

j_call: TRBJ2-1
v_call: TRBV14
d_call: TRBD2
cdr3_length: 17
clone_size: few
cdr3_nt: TGTGCCAGCAGCCAAGATCGGGGGGGGAGCTCCTACAATGAGCAGTTCTTC
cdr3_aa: CASSQDRGGSSYNEQFF

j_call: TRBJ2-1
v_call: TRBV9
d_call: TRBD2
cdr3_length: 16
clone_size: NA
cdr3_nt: TGTGCCAGCAACCTAGGGACTAGCGGTGGATACAATGAGCAGTTCTTC
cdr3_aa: CASNLGTSGGYNEQFF

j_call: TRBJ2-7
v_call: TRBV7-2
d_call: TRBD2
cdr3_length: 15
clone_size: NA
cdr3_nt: TGTGCCAGCAAACGCGGGACTAGCGGGTCCTACGAGCAGTACTTC
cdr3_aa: CASKRGTSGSYEQYF

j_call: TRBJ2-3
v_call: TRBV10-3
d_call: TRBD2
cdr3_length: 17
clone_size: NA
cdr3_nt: TGTGCCATCAGTGAGAGGAGACTAGCGGGGGGGCCAGATACGCAGTATTTT
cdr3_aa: CAISERRLAGGPDTQYF

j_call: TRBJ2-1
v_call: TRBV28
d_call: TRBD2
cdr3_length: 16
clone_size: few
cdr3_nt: TGTGCCAGCAGGGTACCAAGCGGGAGGCCCGAGGATGAGCAGTTCTTC
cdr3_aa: CASRVPSGRPEDEQFF

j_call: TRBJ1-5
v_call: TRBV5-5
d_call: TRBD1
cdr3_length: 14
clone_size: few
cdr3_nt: TGTGCCAGCAGCTTTACAGGGGAGAATCAGCCCCAGCATTTT
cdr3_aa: CASSFTGENQPQHF

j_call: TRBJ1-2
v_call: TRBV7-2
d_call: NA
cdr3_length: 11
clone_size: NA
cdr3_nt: TGTGCCAGCAGCCGACCGAGGGGCTACACCTTC
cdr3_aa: CASSRPRGYTF

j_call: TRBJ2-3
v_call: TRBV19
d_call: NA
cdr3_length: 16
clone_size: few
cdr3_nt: TGTGCCAGTAGTATGTTGGGCGCCTCACCCACAGATACGCAGTATTTT
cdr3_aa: CASSMLGASPTDTQYF

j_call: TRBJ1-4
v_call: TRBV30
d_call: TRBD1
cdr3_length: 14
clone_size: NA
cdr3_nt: TGTGCCTGGAATAACAGGGGGAAAAATGAAAAACTGTTTTTT
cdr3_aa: CAWNNRGKNEKLFF

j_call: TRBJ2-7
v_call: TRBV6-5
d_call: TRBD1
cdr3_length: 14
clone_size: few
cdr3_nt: TGTGCCAGCAGGTCTGGGACAGGGGACTACGAGCAGTACTTC
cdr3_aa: CASRSGTGDYEQYF

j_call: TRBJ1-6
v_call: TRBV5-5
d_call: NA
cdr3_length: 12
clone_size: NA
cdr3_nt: TGTGCCAGCAGCTTGGGGGGCTCACCCCTCCACTTT
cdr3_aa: CASSLGGSPLHF

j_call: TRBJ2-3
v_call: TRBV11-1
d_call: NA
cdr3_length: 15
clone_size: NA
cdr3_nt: TGTGCCAGCAGCCTTCTACCGAGTGCCCCAGATACGCAGTATTTT
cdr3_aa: CASSLLPSAPDTQYF

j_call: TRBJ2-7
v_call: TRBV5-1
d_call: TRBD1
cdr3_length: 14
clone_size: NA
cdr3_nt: TGCGCCAGCAGCTCGACAGGGGGCCCCTACGAGCAGTACTTC
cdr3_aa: CASSSTGGPYEQYF

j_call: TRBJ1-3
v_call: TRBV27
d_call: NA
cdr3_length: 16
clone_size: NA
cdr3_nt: TGTGCCAGCAGTTTATTCCTCCCCACGGCTGGAAACACCATATATTTT
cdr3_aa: CASSLFLPTAGNTIYF